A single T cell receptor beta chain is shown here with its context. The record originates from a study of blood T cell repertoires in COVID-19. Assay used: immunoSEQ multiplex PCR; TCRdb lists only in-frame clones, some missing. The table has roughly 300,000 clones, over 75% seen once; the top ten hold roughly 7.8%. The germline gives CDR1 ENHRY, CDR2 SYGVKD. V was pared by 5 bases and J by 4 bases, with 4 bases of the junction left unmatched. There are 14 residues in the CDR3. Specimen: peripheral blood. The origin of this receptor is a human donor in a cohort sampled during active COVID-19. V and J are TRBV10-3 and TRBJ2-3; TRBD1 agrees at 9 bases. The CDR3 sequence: CAISLGQGPDTQYF. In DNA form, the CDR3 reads TGTGCCATCAGTTTGGGACAGGGACCAGATACGCAGTATTTT.